A selection of T cell receptor beta chains follows, all from one sample in a study of blood T cell repertoires in COVID-19. Sequencing was performed with immunoSEQ multiplex PCR; in TCRdb, only in-frame clones are kept and a portion is missing. The sample contains some 330,000 clones, around nine tenths of which appear only once. The sample taken for sequencing was peripheral blood. The receptors were gathered from a woman between 45 and 60 years old with active or convalescent COVID-19. CDR3s include the opening cysteine and the closing phenylalanine or tryptophan. A D gene is named only where the DNA matches it firmly. A clone size is listed for some rows: how often the clone was seen (once, few, many), or a class if it is expanded.

>.|TRBJ2-1|TRBV7-2|.
TGTGCCAGCAGGTCTTCGCGTGGAACGGACTTTCCCGGTGAGCAGTTCTTC
CASRSSRGTDFPGEQFF
>.|TRBJ1-4|TRBV10-3|TRBD1
TGTGCCATCAGTGCAACACAGGGGACTAATGAAAAACTGTTTTTT
CAISATQGTNEKLFF
>.|TRBJ1-3|TRBV6-1|.
TGTGCCAGCAGTGAAGGCAGGGTAACTGGAAACACCATATATTTT
CASSEGRVTGNTIYF
>.|TRBJ1-6|TRBV27|.
TGTGCCAGCAGTTTGGGGTACAGGGTACTCTATAATTCACCCCTCCACTTT
CASSLGYRVLYNSPLHF
>.|TRBJ1-2|TRBV18|.
TGTGCCAGCTCACCACGAACAGGGACGCGCTATGGCTACACCTTC
CASSPRTGTRYGYTF
>.|TRBJ2-2|TRBV9|.
TGTGCCAGCAGCGTAGCAAGGGGTACCGGGGAGCTGTTTTTT
CASSVARGTGELFF
>.|TRBJ1-1|TRBV28|.
TGTGCCAGCAGTTTATGGGCCTCAAAGAACACTGAAGCTTTCTTT
CASSLWASKNTEAFF
>.|TRBJ2-4|TRBV4-1|.
TGCGCCAGCAGCCAAGTCACCAAAAACATTCAGTACTTC
CASSQVTKNIQYF
>.|TRBJ2-7|TRBV27|.
TGTGCCAGCAGTTTATTAGCAGGGTCCTACGAGCAGTACTTC
CASSLLAGSYEQYF
>.|TRBJ1-2|TRBV27|.
TGTGCCAGCAGCTTAGCACGGGGACTTGATGGCTACACCTTC
CASSLARGLDGYTF
>.|TRBJ2-2|TRBV27|TRBD2
TGTGCCAGCAGTTCCATAGGACTAGCGGGAGAAACCGGGGAGCTGTTTTTT
CASSSIGLAGETGELFF
>once|TRBJ2-1|TRBV10-3|TRBD2
TGTGCCATCAGTGACCCTGGGACTAGCGGGAGAATCAATGAGCAGTTCTTC
CAISDPGTSGRINEQFF
>.|TRBJ1-3|TRBV10-3|.
TGTGCCATCAGTGAGTCAGAGGCTACTGGAAACACCATATATTTT
CAISESEATGNTIYF
>.|TRBJ1-4|TRBV6-2/TRBV6-3|TRBD1
TGTGCCAGCAGTTACGTCACTCCGGACAGGGGAAGAGTTGAAAAACTGTTTTTT
CASSYVTPDRGRVEKLFF
>.|TRBJ1-2|TRBV5-1|.
TGCGCCAGCAGCCCGGACATCGGGTCCTATGGCTACACCTTC
CASSPDIGSYGYTF
>.|TRBJ2-4|TRBV4-3|.
TGCGCCAGCAGCCAGTTCGGAACCGGGATCGGGAACATTCAGTACTTC
CASSQFGTGIGNIQYF
>.|TRBJ2-2|TRBV14|TRBD2
TGTGCCAGCAGCCAGGACCGGACTAGCGGATTATACGGGGAGCTGTTTTTT
CASSQDRTSGLYGELFF
>.|TRBJ1-1|TRBV7-9|TRBD1
TGTGCCAGCAGCGGACAGGGGGCCTTGAGCACTGAAGCTTTCTTT
CASSGQGALSTEAFF
>.|TRBJ2-3|TRBV18|.
TGTGCCAGCTCACCACGCTACGGCACAGATACGCAGTATTTT
CASSPRYGTDTQYF
>.|TRBJ2-3|TRBV5-1|.
TGCGCCAGCAGCTTGGGGCAACGCGGGGGCACAGATACGCAGTATTTT
CASSLGQRGGTDTQYF
>.|TRBJ2-5|TRBV19|TRBD2
TGTGCCAGTAGTATGGGGGGAATGTCGCTAGCGGGGAGGTTCGGAGAGACCCAGTACTTC
CASSMGGMSLAGRFGETQYF
>.|TRBJ2-1|TRBV24-1|.
TGTGCCGCAGTTTACAATGAGCAGTTCTTC
CAAVYNEQFF
>few|TRBJ1-1|TRBV6-5|.
TGTGCCAGCAGTCTCGGACAGAACACTGAAGCTTTCTTT
CASSLGQNTEAFF
>.|TRBJ1-1|TRBV2|.
TGTGCCAGCAGTGCATGGCAGGGGTCCACTGAAGCTTTCTTT
CASSAWQGSTEAFF
>.|TRBJ1-2|TRBV5-5|.
TGTGCCAGCAGCCCACAAAATTATGGCTACACCTTC
CASSPQNYGYTF
>.|TRBJ2-7|TRBV10-3|.
TGTGCCATCACCCCGACAGGTGCCGAGCAGTACTTC
CAITPTGAEQYF
>.|TRBJ1-2|TRBV18|TRBD1
TGTGCCAGCTCACCGTCCCAACAGGGGAGAGCTAACTATGGCTACACCTTC
CASSPSQQGRANYGYTF
>.|TRBJ2-7|TRBV5-1|TRBD2
TGCGCCAGCAGCTTAGCGGGAGGGCCGGGGGAGCAGTACTTC
CASSLAGGPGEQYF
>.|TRBJ1-1|TRBV19|.
TGTGCCAGTAGTATAGCAACAGGAGCGAACACTGAAGCTTTCTTT
CASSIATGANTEAFF
>.|TRBJ1-6|TRBV28|TRBD1
TGTGCCAGCAGTAAGGACAGGGCGAATTCACCCCTCCACTTT
CASSKDRANSPLHF
>once|TRBJ2-2|TRBV9|TRBD2
TGTGCCAGCAGCGGGACTAGCGGGGGAAATACCGGGGAGCTGTTTTTT
CASSGTSGGNTGELFF
>.|TRBJ2-3|TRBV28|TRBD2
TGTGCCAGCAGTCCATTAGCGGGAGGGCCAGATACGCAGTATTTT
CASSPLAGGPDTQYF
>.|TRBJ2-3|TRBV7-3|TRBD2
TGTGCCAGCAGCTTACTACGGGGGGGTCCGGATACGCAGTATTTT
CASSLLRGGPDTQYF
>.|TRBJ1-2|TRBV6-5|.
TGTGCCAGCAGTTACGGGGGCTCTGGCTACACCTTC
CASSYGGSGYTF
>.|TRBJ2-3|TRBV19|TRBD1
TGTGCCAGTAGTATAGCAAGGGGGCGAGGTTCCGGCACAGATACGCAGTATTTT
CASSIARGRGSGTDTQYF
>.|TRBJ1-1|TRBV18|TRBD1
TGTGCCAGCTCACCACCGGTGGGGACAGGGGTTAACACTGAAGCTTTCTTT
CASSPPVGTGVNTEAFF
>.|TRBJ2-2|TRBV19|.
TGTGCCAGTAACGTCAACCAGGGGCTTGGCGGGGAGCTGTTTTTT
CASNVNQGLGGELFF
>.|TRBJ2-2|TRBV27|.
TGTGCCAGCAGTTTCAGGGGTACCGGGGAGCTGTTTTTT
CASSFRGTGELFF
>.|TRBJ1-2|TRBV9|.
TGTGCCAGCAGCGTAGCCTCCGGGTCCTCGGGTTTTGGCTACACCTTC
CASSVASGSSGFGYTF
>.|TRBJ1-1|TRBV29-1|TRBD1
TGCAGCGGAGGGGGCCAGAGCACTGAAGCTTTCTTT
CSGGGQSTEAFF
>.|TRBJ1-2|TRBV27|.
TGTGCCAGCAGTTTAGCCAGTCCTCTTAACTATGGCTACACCTTC
CASSLASPLNYGYTF
>.|TRBJ1-2|TRBV15|TRBD1
TGTGCCACCAGCAGAGATAGGACAGGGGTCGTTGGCTACACCTTC
CATSRDRTGVVGYTF
>.|TRBJ2-3|TRBV30|.
TGTGCCTGGACGGGATGGCTCACAGATACGCAGTATTTT
CAWTGWLTDTQYF
>.|TRBJ1-2|TRBV4-2|.
TGTGCCAGCAGCCAAGATCGATCCAGCAGGGGCCAGCATGGCTACACCTTC
CASSQDRSSRGQHGYTF
>.|TRBJ2-3|TRBV29-1|TRBD2
TGCAGCGCTCCTTCGGCGGGAGCGACAGATACGCAGTATTTT
CSAPSAGATDTQYF
>few|TRBJ1-5|TRBV30|TRBD1
TGTGCCTGGAGACAGGGGAAGGGTAATCAGCCCCAGCATTTT
CAWRQGKGNQPQHF
>.|TRBJ2-7|TRBV7-2|.
TGTGCCAGCAGCTCCATGAGGGGGGGCGAGCAGTACTTC
CASSSMRGGEQYF
>.|TRBJ2-5|TRBV18|TRBD2
TGTGCCAGCTCACCAAACGCGGGGGGCACGGAGACCCAGTACTTC
CASSPNAGGTETQYF